This T cell receptor beta chain derives from a study of shared clonotypes between healthy human individuals. Points from the study as a whole: With several donors compared, about 5% of naive CD4 clonotypes were shared.

The CDR3 totals 14 residues. V was pared by 3 bases and J by 8 bases, with 16 bases between. Germline V CDR1 and CDR2: MNHNS, SASEGT. Positive CCR7 selection of CD45RO-negative cells yielded the naive CD8 cells, and terminally differentiated effector memory CD45RA+ cells were excluded. The donors were all Caucasian adults (living in Nashville, Tennessee). Note on this clone: Antigen: not known.

Produced via immunoSEQ multiplex PCR; TCRdb's table is partial and in-frame only. This sample yields about 2.1 million clones, of which 85% to 95% are seen a single time; more than 1.5% belongs to the top ten. This sequence joins TRBV6-1 and TRBJ2-5, with D possibly being TRBD2 (6 bases). This receptor was obtained from a man younger than 35 in good health. Some clones in this sample may be carry-over from other donors' samples. Sequencing was carried out using naive CD8+ T cells from PBMCs. Written as DNA, the CDR3 is TGTGCCAGCAGTGACCGTACTAGCCTCATAACCCAGTACTTC. Amino acid sequence: CASSDRTSLITQYF.